These 26 T cell receptor beta chains originate from one sample sequenced in a study of shared clonotypes between healthy human individuals. Sequencing was performed with immunoSEQ multiplex PCR; in TCRdb, only in-frame clones are kept and a portion is missing. The data show around 340,000 clones, with about 70% seen just once and around 9.3% held by the top ten. The sample was memory CD4+ T cells sorted from blood. Specified subset: CD45RA-negative fraction. These receptors all stem from a man between 25 and 39 years old in good health.

The rearrangement joins TRBV4-1 to TRBJ2-2; D not certain. The germline V and J ends were trimmed by 2 bases and 6 bases, with 10 bases remaining between them. This CDR3 has 14 residues. Per the germline V gene, CDR1 is MGHRA and CDR2 is YSYEKL. The CDR3 DNA sequence: TGCGCCAGCAGCCAAATAAGGTTAGCCGGGGAGCTGTTTTTT. Translated, it gives CASSQIRLAGELFF.

This clone was detected only a few times. Different DNA sequences within this sample yield the same CDR3. The chain links TRBV5-1 to TRBJ1-1; D ambiguous. In germline, CDR1 is SGHRS, CDR2 YFSETQ. V gave up 0 bases and J gave up 1 base, with 4 bases separating them. The CDR3 is 13 amino acids. As DNA, the CDR3 is TGCGCCAGCAGCTTGGGGGGGAACACTGAAGCTTTCTTT. Amino acid sequence: CASSLGGNTEAFF.

This clone was found once. The chain carries TRBV6-1 and TRBJ2-1; TRBD1 might be the D (6 bases). Germline assignment: CDR1 MNHNS and CDR2 SASEGT. CDR3 length: 13 residues. V was trimmed by 5 bases and J by 6 bases, leaving 11 bases between them. The CDR3 region is CASSRGFPNEQFF. In DNA form, the CDR3 reads TGTGCCAGCAGTAGGGGGTTTCCCAATGAGCAGTTCTTC.

This chain uses TRBV18 with TRBJ2-7, with TRBD2 matching 7 bases. Germline CDR1 reads KGHSH; CDR2 reads LQKENI. V was pared by 0 bases and J by 1 base, with 9 bases of the junction left unmatched. The CDR3 contains 17 residues. As DNA, the CDR3 is TGTGCCAGCTCACCACCGGAGGAACTAGCGAATTCCTACGAGCAGTACTTC. Amino acids: CASSPPEELANSYEQYF.

The CDR3 bases are TGCGCCAGCAGCTTGAGCCTAGCTAACAATGAGCAGTTCTTC. This gives the protein CASSLSLANNEQFF. The rearrangement joins TRBV5-1 to TRBJ2-1, with D perhaps TRBD2 (5 bases). Germline values: CDR1 SGHRS, CDR2 YFSETQ. V dropped 1 base and J dropped 5 bases, with 10 bases sitting between them. This CDR3 has 14 residues. The full variable domain, with the rest looked up from reference TRBV5-1 and TRBJ2-1, is KAGVTQTPRYLIKTRGQQVTLSCSPISGHRSVSWYQQTPGQGLQFLFEYFSETQRNKGNFPGRFSGRQFSNSRSEMNVSTLELGDSALYLCASSLSLANNEQFFGPGTRLTVL.

This rearrangement joins TRBV9 to TRBJ1-2; D is possibly TRBD1 (5 bases). In germline, CDR1 is SGDLS, CDR2 YYNGEE. The CDR3 consists of 14 residues. Deletions cut 3 bases from V and 0 bases from J, with 9 bases between. In DNA form, the CDR3 reads TGTGCCAGCAGCGCCCCGGGGGCTAACTATGGCTACACCTTC. It is translated as CASSAPGANYGYTF. Full variable domain (remainder filled in from reference TRBV9 and TRBJ1-2): DSGVTQTPKHLITATGQRVTLRCSPRSGDLSVYWYQQSLDQGLQFLIQYYNGEERAKGNILERFSAQQFPDLHSELNLSSLELGDSALYFCASSAPGANYGYTFGSGTRLTVV.

This clone was observed a handful of times. The chain employs TRBV6-1 and TRBJ2-3; 12 bases match TRBD2. Germline CDR1 is MNHNS and CDR2 is SASEGT. Trimming cost V 4 bases and J 5 bases; bases outside gene matches: 7. The CDR3 contains 16 residues. Written as DNA, the CDR3 is TGTGCCAGCAGTGGGCTAGCGGGAGGGCTTATAGATACGCAGTATTTT. Encoded protein: CASSGLAGGLIDTQYF.

Details on this clone: The likely explanation is a read error, given a far larger clone one base away. The chain uses TRBV6-5 and TRBJ1-2, with 10 bases lining up with TRBD1. The V and J ends lost 6 bases and 4 bases, in that order; junction bases with no gene match: 2. This CDR3 region has 13 residues. The germline V gene encodes CDR1 MNHEY and CDR2 SVGAGI. CDR3 loop: CASRDRGIYGYTF. DNA of the CDR3: TGTGCCAGCAGGGACAGGGGGATCTATGGCTACACCTTC.

The chain recombines TRBV11-2 with TRBJ2-1, with D perhaps matching TRBD1 (6 bases). The CDR3 sequence is 13 residues long. The V and J ends lost 3 bases and 14 bases respectively, with 17 bases between them. Looked up from germline, CDR1 is SGHAT and CDR2 is FQNNGV. The CDR3 DNA sequence: TGTGCCAGCAGCTTGGAAAGGACAGTACAGGAGTTCTTC. Residues: CASSLERTVQEFF.

The rearrangement uses TRBV5-1 and TRBJ2-3; 13 bases are a match to TRBD2. This CDR3 comprises 17 residues. CDR1 is SGHRS, CDR2 YFSETQ, per germline. V was pared by 4 bases and J by 0 bases, with 5 bases of the junction left unmatched. As DNA, the CDR3 is TGCGCCAGCAGCACGGGACTAGCGGGAACTAGCACAGATACGCAGTATTTT. Its translation is CASSTGLAGTSTDTQYF.

The V and J genes are TRBV18 and TRBJ2-7, with 8 bases aligning to TRBD1. Germline CDR1 is KGHSH and CDR2 is LQKENI. The length of the CDR3 is 16 residues. The trim removed 2 bases at V and 3 bases at J, leaving 9 bases unmatched. This CDR3 is CASSPFFGTGGYEQYF. CDR3 coding DNA: TGTGCCAGCTCACCATTTTTTGGGACAGGCGGCTACGAGCAGTACTTC. Full variable domain (outside the CDR3, taken from reference TRBV18 and TRBJ2-7): NAGVMQNPRHLVRRRGQEARLRCSPMKGHSHVYWYRQLPEEGLKFMVYLQKENIIDESGMPKERFSAEFPKEGPSILRIQQVVRGDSAAYFCASSPFFGTGGYEQYFGPGTRLTVT.

This clone came up a few times. The rearrangement uses TRBV5-1 and TRBJ2-3, with TRBD2 as a possible D gene (6 bases). Per germline, CDR1 SGHRS and CDR2 YFSETQ. V dropped 3 bases and J dropped 1 base, with 12 bases sitting between them. The CDR3 extends over 15 amino acids. The CDR3 protein is CASSSREPRTDTQYF. The CDR3 DNA follows: TGCGCCAGCAGCTCTCGGGAGCCCCGCACAGATACGCAGTATTTT.

As concerns this clone: Other DNA sequences from this sample encode an identical CDR3 as well. The chain links TRBV10-2 to TRBJ2-5, with D maybe TRBD2 (6 bases). This CDR3 spans 16 amino acids. V was clipped by 2 bases and J by 2 bases, with 15 bases between them. Per the germline V gene, CDR1 is WSHSY and CDR2 is SAAADI. In nucleotides, the CDR3 is TGCGCCAGCAGTGAGATAGCGGTACCGTCTCAAGAGACCCAGTACTTC. Encoded protein: CASSEIAVPSQETQYF.

The V call is TRBV6-1, the J call TRBJ1-5, with unresolved D. CDR3 length: 14 residues. Germline CDR1 reads MNHNS; CDR2 reads SASEGT. The V and J ends lost 6 bases and 4 bases respectively, with 13 bases between them. CDR3 region: CASRLTNSNQPQHF. The CDR3 DNA sequence: TGTGCCAGCAGACTGACAAACTCTAATCAGCCCCAGCATTTT.

CDR3 DNA sequence: TGCGCCAGCAGCTTGGTGTCGACTAGTCCGGGGGAGCTGTTTTTT. Translated, it gives CASSLVSTSPGELFF. The V and J genes are TRBV5-1 and TRBJ2-2; tentative D call: TRBD2 (6 bases). CDR3 length: 15 residues. V lost 0 bases and J lost 8, with 14 bases in between. CDR1 SGHRS and CDR2 YFSETQ come from the germline V gene.

This chain links TRBV5-4 with TRBJ1-2, with TRBD1 as a possible D gene (6 bases). The CDR3 totals 14 residues. Trimming pared 4 bases from V and 4 bases from J, leaving 14 bases between. CDR1 SGHNT and CDR2 YYREEE come from the germline V gene (reference sequence). CDR3 in DNA: TGTGCCAGCAGCGGGGGCCGGGGATTCTATGGCTACACCTTC. As protein: CASSGGRGFYGYTF. Based on the CDR3 plus reference TRBV5-4 and TRBJ1-2, the full variable domain is ETGVTQSPTHLIKTRGQQVTLRCSSQSGHNTVSWYQQALGQGPQFIFQYYREEENGRGNFPPRFSGLQFPNYSSELNVNALELDDSALYLCASSGGRGFYGYTFGSGTRLTVV.

Turning to this clone: A much larger clone lies one base from this, so it may be a read error. The chain uses TRBV7-4 and TRBJ1-1; D remains unclear. The V end lost 3 bases, the J end lost 1 base, and 6 bases lay between the germline ends. Germline lookup yields CDR1 SGHVT and CDR2 SQSDAQ. The CDR3 totals 13 residues. The CDR3 is CASSLEGNTEAFF. CDR3 DNA sequence: TGTGCCAGCAGCTTGGAGGGGAACACTGAAGCTTTCTTT.

The CDR3 reads CATQYQETQYF. The CDR3 DNA is TGTGCCACACAGTACCAAGAGACCCAGTACTTC. The chain uses TRBV2 and TRBJ2-5, with no clear D. V was pared by 10 bases and J by 0 bases, with 6 bases between. Germline CDR1 reads SNHLY; CDR2 reads FYNNEI. This CDR3 contains 11 residues.

About this clone itself: One base away lies a much larger clone, so this may be a sequencing read error. The chain links TRBV7-2 to TRBJ2-7, with D perhaps TRBD2 (6 bases). This CDR3 region has 13 residues. V gave up 1 base and J gave up 3 bases, with 7 bases separating them. The V gene's germline CDR1 is SGHTA and CDR2 FQGNSA. The CDR3 sequence is CASSLGAGYEQYF. The CDR3 DNA is TGTGCCAGCAGCTTAGGAGCGGGCTACGAGCAGTACTTC.

This chain joins TRBV30 and TRBJ2-5; D is undetermined. The CDR3 is 13 amino acids. Trimming removed 0 bases from V and 5 bases from J, with 10 bases in between. CDR1 and CDR2 from the germline V gene are GTSNPN and SVGIG (reference sequence). The CDR3 DNA is TGTGCCTGGAGTGTCGACCGCGAGGAGACCCAGTACTTC. Translation: CAWSVDREETQYF.

In its sample, this clone was seen once. The V and J genes are TRBV11-1 and TRBJ2-7; 13 nucleotides align to TRBD2. Unmatched junction bases numbered 8, after V lost 2 bases and J lost 7 bases. Germline V gene lookup returns CDR1 SGHAT and CDR2 FQDESV (reference sequence). The CDR3 contains 16 residues. This CDR3 is CASSLFRGLAGVEQYF. In nucleotides, the CDR3 is TGTGCCAGCAGCTTATTCCGAGGACTAGCGGGAGTTGAGCAGTACTTC.

This clone appeared a few times. This rearrangement joins TRBV6-1 to TRBJ1-4, with unresolved D. The CDR3 loop spans 14 amino acids. V lost 7 bases to trimming and J lost 6 bases, with 15 bases between them. From germline, CDR1 is MNHNS and CDR2 SASEGT. Here the CDR3 DNA reads TGTGCCAGCACTCGTGGCAGCGGCTATGAAAAACTGTTTTTT. Translating it yields CASTRGSGYEKLFF.

V gene TRBV2 combines with J gene TRBJ1-4; D is perhaps TRBD1 (5 bases). Germline V gene lookup returns CDR1 SNHLY and CDR2 FYNNEI. V was cut by 5 bases and J by 5 bases, with 12 bases left in between. The CDR3 totals 14 residues. CDR3 in amino acids: CASSRDAKNEKLFF. The DNA of the CDR3 is TGTGCCAGCAGTCGGGACGCTAAGAATGAAAAACTGTTTTTT.

The chain has TRBV18 and TRBJ1-3; D is possibly TRBD1 (6 bases). Germline CDR1 KGHSH, CDR2 LQKENI. The CDR3 contains 16 residues. V gave up 3 bases and J gave up 3 bases, with 15 bases separating them. The CDR3 nucleotides are TGTGCCAGCTCACCGAATCGGGGGGCAGGTGGAAACACCATATATTTT. It specifies CASSPNRGAGGNTIYF. The complete variable domain, with remaining parts taken from reference TRBV18 and TRBJ1-3, reads NAGVMQNPRHLVRRRGQEARLRCSPMKGHSHVYWYRQLPEEGLKFMVYLQKENIIDESGMPKERFSAEFPKEGPSILRIQQVVRGDSAAYFCASSPNRGAGGNTIYFGEGSWLTVV.

This chain uses TRBV25-1 with TRBJ2-5; D might be TRBD2 (5 bases). CDR3 size: 13 residues. Germline V CDR1 and CDR2: MGHDK, SYGVNS. The V and J ends lost 6 bases and 5 bases respectively, with 13 bases between them. The CDR3 sequence is CASREDGIETQYF. CDR3 nucleotides: TGTGCCAGCAGAGAGGACGGGATTGAGACCCAGTACTTC.

The V gene is TRBV10-2, the J gene TRBJ2-7; D gene uncertain. V was cut by 5 bases and J by 0 bases, with 17 bases left in between. CDR1 is WSHSY, CDR2 SAAADI, per germline. This CDR3 comprises 16 residues. This CDR3 reads CASSLGPSANSYEQYF. CDR3 bases: TGCGCCAGCAGTTTGGGCCCCTCTGCGAACTCCTACGAGCAGTACTTC.